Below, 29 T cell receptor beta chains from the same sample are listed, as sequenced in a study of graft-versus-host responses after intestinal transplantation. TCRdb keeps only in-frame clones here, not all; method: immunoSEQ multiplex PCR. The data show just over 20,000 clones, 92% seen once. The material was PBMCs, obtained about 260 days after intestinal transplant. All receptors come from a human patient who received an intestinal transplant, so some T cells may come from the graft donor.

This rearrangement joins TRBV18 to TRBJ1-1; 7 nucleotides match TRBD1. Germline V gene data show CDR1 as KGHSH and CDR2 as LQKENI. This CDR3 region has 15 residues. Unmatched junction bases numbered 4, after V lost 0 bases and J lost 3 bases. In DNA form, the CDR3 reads TGTGCCAGCTCACCACCGACAGGGAGGGACACTGAAGCTTTCTTT. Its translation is CASSPPTGRDTEAFF.

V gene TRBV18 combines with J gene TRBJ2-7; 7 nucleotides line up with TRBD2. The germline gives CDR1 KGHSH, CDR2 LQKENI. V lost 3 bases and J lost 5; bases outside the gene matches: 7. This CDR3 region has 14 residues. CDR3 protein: CASSPPSRGDEQYF. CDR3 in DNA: TGTGCCAGCTCACCCCCATCTCGGGGGGACGAGCAGTACTTC.

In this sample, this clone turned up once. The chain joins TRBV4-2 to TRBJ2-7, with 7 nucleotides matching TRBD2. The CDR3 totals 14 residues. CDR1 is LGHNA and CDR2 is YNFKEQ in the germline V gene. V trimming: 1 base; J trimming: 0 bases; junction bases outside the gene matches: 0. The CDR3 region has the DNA TGTGCCAGCAGCCAAGGCGGGAGCTCCTACGAGCAGTACTTC. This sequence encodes CASSQGGSSYEQYF.

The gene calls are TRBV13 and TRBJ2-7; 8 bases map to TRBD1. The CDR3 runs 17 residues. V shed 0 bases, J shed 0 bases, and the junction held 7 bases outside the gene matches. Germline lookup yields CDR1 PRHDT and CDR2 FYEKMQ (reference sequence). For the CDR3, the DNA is TGTGCCAGCAGCTTAGGAGCAGGGGGCGTTATCTCCTACGAGCAGTACTTC. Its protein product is CASSLGAGGVISYEQYF.

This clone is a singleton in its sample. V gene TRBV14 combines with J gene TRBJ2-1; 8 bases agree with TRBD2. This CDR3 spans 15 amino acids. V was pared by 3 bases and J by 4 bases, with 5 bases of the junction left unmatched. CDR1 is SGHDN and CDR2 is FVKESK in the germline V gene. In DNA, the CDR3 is TGTGCCAGCAGCCAGAGGCCGGGAGGGTACAATGAGCAGTTCTTC. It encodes CASSQRPGGYNEQFF.

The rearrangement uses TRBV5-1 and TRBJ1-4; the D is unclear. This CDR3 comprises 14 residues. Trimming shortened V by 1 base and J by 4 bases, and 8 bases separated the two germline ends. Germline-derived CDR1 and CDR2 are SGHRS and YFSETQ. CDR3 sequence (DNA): TGCGCCAGCAGCTTGAGGGCAGATAATGAAAAACTGTTTTTT. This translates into CASSLRADNEKLFF.

In DNA form, the CDR3 reads TGTGCCAGTACCCCGAAAGGGGGTCCAGCCTACGAGCAGTACTTC. Translating gives CASTPKGGPAYEQYF. The chain combines TRBV19 with TRBJ2-7; D may be TRBD1 (6 bases). V was pared by 7 bases and J by 2 bases, with 18 bases between. The CDR3 sequence is 15 residues long. CDR1 LNHDA and CDR2 SQIVND come from the germline V gene (reference sequence).

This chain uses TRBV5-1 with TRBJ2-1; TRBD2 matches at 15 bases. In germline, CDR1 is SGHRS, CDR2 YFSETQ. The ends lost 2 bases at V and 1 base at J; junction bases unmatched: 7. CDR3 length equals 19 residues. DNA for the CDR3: TGCGCCAGCAGCTTTGGCGGACTAGCGGGAGGGTTGTCCTACAATGAGCAGTTCTTC. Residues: CASSFGGLAGGLSYNEQFF.

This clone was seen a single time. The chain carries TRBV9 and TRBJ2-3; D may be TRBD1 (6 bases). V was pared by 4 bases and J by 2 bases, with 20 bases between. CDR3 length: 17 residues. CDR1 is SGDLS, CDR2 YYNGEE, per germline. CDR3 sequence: CASSTHRDPSITDTQYF. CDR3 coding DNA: TGTGCCAGCAGCACCCACAGGGACCCCAGCATCACAGATACGCAGTATTTT.

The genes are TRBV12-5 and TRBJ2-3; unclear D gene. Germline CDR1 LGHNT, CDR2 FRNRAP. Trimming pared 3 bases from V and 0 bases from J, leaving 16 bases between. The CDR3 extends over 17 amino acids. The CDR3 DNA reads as TGTGCTAGTGGTTTCGATGGTTGGTCGGACAGCACAGATACGCAGTATTTT. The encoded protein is CASGFDGWSDSTDTQYF.

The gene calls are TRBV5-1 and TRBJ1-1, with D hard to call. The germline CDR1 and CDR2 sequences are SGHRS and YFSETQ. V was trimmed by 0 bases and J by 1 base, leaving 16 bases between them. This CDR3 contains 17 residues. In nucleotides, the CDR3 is TGCGCCAGCAGCTTGGATCCGATTCGACGGACGAACACTGAAGCTTTCTTT. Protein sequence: CASSLDPIRRTNTEAFF.

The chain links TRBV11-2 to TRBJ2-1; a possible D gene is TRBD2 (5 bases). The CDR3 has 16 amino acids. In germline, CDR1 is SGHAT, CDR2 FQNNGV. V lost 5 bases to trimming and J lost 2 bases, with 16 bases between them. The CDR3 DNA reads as TGTGCCAGCAGCCGCAGCGGCGATCTAACCTACAATGAGCAGTTCTTC. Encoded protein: CASSRSGDLTYNEQFF.

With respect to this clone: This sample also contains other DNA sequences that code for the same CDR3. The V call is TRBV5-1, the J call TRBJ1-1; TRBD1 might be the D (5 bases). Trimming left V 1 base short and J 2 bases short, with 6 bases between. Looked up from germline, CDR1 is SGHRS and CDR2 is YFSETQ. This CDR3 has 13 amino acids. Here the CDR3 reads CASSLQGNTEAFF. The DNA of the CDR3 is TGCGCCAGCAGCTTGCAGGGAAACACTGAAGCTTTCTTT.

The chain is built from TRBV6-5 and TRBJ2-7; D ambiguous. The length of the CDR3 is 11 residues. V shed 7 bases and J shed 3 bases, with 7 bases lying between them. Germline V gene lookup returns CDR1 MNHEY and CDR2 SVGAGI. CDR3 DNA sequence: TGTGCCAGCACCAAAAACTACGAGCAGTACTTC. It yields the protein CASTKNYEQYF.

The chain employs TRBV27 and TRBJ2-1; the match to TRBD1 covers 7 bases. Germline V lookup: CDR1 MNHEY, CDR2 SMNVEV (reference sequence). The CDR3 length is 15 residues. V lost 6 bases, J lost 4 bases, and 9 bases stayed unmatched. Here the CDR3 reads CASRTGPLTYNEQFF. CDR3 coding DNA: TGTGCCAGCAGGACAGGGCCTTTGACATACAATGAGCAGTTCTTC.

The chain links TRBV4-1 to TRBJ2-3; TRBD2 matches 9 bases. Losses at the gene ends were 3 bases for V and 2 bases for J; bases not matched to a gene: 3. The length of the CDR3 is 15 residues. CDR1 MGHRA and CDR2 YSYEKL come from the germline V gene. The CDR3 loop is CASSHRLADTDTQYF. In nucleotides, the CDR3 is TGCGCCAGCAGCCACCGACTAGCGGACACAGATACGCAGTATTTT.

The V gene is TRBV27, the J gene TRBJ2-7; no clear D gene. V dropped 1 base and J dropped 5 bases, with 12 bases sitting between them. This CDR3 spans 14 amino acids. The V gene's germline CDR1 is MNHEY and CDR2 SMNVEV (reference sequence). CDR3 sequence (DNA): TGTGCCAGCAGTTTATTAGAAGGGTCCAACGAGCAGTACTTC. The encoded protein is CASSLLEGSNEQYF.

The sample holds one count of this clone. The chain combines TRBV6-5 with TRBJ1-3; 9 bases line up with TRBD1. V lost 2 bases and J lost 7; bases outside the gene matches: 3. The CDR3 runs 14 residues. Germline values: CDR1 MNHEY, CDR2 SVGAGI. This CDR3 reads CASSYTGQGNTIYF. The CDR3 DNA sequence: TGTGCCAGCAGTTACACCGGACAGGGGAACACCATATATTTT.

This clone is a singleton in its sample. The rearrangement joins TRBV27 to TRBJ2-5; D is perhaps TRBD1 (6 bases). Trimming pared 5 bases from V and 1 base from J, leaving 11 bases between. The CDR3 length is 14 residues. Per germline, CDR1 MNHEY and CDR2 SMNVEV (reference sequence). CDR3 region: CASSPGQFQETQYF. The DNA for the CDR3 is TGTGCCAGCAGTCCCGGACAGTTCCAAGAGACCCAGTACTTC.

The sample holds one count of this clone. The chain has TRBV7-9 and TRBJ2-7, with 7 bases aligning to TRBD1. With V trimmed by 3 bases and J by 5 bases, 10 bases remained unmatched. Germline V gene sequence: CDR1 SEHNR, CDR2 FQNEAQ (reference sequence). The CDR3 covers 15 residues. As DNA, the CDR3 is TGTGCCAGCAGCTTGATTATAGGGGGCGGAGACGAGCAGTACTTC. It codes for CASSLIIGGGDEQYF. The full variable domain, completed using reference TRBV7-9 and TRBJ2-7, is DTGVSQNPRHKITKRGQNVTFRCDPISEHNRLYWYRQTLGQGPEFLTYFQNEAQLEKSRLLSDRFSAERPKGSFSTLEIQRTEQGDSAMYLCASSLIIGGGDEQYFGPGTRLTVT.

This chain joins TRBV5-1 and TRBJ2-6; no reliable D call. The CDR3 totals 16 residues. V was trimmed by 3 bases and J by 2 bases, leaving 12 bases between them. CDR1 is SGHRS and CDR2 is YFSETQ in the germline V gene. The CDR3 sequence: CASSSWHSTGANVLTF. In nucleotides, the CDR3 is TGCGCCAGCAGCTCCTGGCACAGCACTGGGGCCAACGTCCTGACTTTC.

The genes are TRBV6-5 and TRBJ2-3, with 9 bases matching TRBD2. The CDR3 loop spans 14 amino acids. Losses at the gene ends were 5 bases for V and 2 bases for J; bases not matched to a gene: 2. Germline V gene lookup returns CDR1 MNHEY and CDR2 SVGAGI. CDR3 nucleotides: TGTGCCAGCAGTCCTAGCGGGACCACAGATACGCAGTATTTT. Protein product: CASSPSGTTDTQYF.

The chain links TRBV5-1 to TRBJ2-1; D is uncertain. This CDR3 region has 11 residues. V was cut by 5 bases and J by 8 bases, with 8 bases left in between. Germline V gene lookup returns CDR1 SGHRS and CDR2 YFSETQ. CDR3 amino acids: CASSYRDEQFF. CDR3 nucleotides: TGCGCCAGCAGTTATAGAGATGAGCAGTTCTTC.

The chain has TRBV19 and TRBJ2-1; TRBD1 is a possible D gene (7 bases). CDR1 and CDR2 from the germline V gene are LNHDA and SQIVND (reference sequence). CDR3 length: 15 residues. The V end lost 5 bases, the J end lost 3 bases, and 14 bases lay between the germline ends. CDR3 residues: CASSDNRGGYNEQFF. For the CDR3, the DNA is TGTGCCAGTAGTGATAACAGGGGAGGCTACAATGAGCAGTTCTTC.

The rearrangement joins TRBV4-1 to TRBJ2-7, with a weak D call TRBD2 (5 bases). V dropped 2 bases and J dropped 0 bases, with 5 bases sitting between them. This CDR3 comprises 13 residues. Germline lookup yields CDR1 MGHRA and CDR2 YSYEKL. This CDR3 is CASSQTSSYEQYF. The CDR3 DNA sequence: TGCGCCAGCAGCCAAACTAGCTCCTACGAGCAGTACTTC.

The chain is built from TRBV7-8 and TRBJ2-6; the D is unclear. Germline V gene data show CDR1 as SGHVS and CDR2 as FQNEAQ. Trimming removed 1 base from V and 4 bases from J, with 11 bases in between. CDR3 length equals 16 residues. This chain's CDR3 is CASSLGSMSGANVLTF. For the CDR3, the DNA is TGTGCCAGCAGCTTAGGTTCAATGTCAGGGGCCAACGTCCTGACTTTC.

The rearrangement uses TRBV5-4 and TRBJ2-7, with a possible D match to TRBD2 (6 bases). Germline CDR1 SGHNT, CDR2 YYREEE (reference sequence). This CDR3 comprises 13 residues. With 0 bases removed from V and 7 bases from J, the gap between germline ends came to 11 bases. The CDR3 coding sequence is TGTGCCAGCAGCTTGGAAGCGGGCGTTGAGCAGTACTTC. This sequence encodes CASSLEAGVEQYF.

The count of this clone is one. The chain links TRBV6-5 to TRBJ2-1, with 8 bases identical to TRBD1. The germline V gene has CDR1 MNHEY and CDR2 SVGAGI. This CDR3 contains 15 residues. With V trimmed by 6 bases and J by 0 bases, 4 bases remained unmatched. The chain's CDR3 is CASSRDRSSYNEQFF. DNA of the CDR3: TGTGCCAGCAGCCGGGACAGGAGCTCCTACAATGAGCAGTTCTTC.

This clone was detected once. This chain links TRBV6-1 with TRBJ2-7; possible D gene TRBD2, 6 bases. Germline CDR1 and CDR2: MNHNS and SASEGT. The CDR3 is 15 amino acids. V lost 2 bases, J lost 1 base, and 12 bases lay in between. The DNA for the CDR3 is TGTGCCAGCAGTGAATTCGGCGGGAATTCCTACGAGCAGTACTTC. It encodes CASSEFGGNSYEQYF.